The 5 T cell receptor beta chains listed next were all sequenced from one sample in a study of shared clonotypes between healthy human individuals. Positively selected for CCR7, the CD45RO-negative cells used as naive CD8 cells excluded terminally differentiated effector memory CD45RA+ cells. Clones were read by immunoSEQ multiplex PCR, and TCRdb kept only the in-frame ones, dropping some. The sample contains 1.5 million to 2.5 million clones, 85% to 95% of which appear only once. The source material was naive CD8+ T cells sorted from blood. These receptors all stem from a man aged 18 to 30 in good health.

This clone has only one observation. The rearrangement links TRBV28 to TRBJ2-7; D is perhaps TRBD2 (5 bases). Germline CDR1 MDHEN, CDR2 SYDVKM. V lost 5 bases to trimming and J lost 0 bases, with 11 bases between them. The CDR3 sequence is 14 residues long. As DNA, the CDR3 is TGTGCCAGCAGTAAGAGCGGAAGCTCCTACGAGCAGTACTTC. Translated, it gives CASSKSGSSYEQYF.

As to this clone: The same CDR3 is also encoded by other DNA sequences in this sample. The CDR3 bases are TGTGCCAGCAGTCGATCCTACGAGCAGTACTTC. It translates to CASSRSYEQYF. The V call is TRBV28, the J call TRBJ2-7; the D is unclear. Germline V gene sequence: CDR1 MDHEN, CDR2 SYDVKM. The length of the CDR3 is 11 residues. V lost 5 bases to trimming and J lost 1 base, with 3 bases between them.

The J gene is TRBJ2-1, the V gene TRBV18, with 11 bases aligning to TRBD2. The CDR3 length is 15 residues. Trimming at V came to 1 base and at J to 8 bases, leaving 4 bases not matched to a gene. Looked up from germline, CDR1 is KGHSH and CDR2 is LQKENI. CDR3: CASSPRLAGGYEQFF. For the CDR3, the DNA is TGTGCCAGCTCACCACGGCTAGCGGGGGGTTATGAGCAGTTCTTC.

This clone was observed once. The V gene is TRBV7-9, the J gene TRBJ2-7; D gene ambiguous. The germline V and J ends were trimmed by 5 bases and 0 bases, with 14 bases remaining between them. CDR3 length: 15 residues. Germline assignment: CDR1 SEHNR and CDR2 FQNEAQ (reference sequence). The CDR3 bases are TGTGCCAGCAGCCCCCCCGGGTTTAGCTCCTACGAGCAGTACTTC. Protein sequence: CASSPPGFSSYEQYF.

A single count supports this clone. The chain couples TRBV29-1 to TRBJ2-1; 10 bases match TRBD1. CDR1 is SQVTM and CDR2 is ANQGSEA in the germline V gene. CDR3 length equals 15 residues. V shed 6 bases, J shed 4 bases, and the junction held 9 bases outside the gene matches. CDR3 DNA: TGCAGCGTCACGAGATGGGACAGGGGATACAATGAGCAGTTCTTC. This sequence encodes CSVTRWDRGYNEQFF.